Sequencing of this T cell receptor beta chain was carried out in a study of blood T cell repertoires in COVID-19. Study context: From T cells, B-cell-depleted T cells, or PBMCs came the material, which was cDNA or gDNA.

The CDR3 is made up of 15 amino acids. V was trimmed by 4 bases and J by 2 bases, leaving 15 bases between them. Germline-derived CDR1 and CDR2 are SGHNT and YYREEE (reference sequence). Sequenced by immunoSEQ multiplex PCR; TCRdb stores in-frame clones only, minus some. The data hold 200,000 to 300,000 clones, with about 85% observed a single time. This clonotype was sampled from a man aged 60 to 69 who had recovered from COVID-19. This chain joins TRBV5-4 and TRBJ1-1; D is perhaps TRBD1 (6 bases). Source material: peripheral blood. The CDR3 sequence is CASSRQIRGNTEAFF. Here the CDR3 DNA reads TGTGCCAGCAGCCGACAAATCAGGGGAAACACTGAAGCTTTCTTT.